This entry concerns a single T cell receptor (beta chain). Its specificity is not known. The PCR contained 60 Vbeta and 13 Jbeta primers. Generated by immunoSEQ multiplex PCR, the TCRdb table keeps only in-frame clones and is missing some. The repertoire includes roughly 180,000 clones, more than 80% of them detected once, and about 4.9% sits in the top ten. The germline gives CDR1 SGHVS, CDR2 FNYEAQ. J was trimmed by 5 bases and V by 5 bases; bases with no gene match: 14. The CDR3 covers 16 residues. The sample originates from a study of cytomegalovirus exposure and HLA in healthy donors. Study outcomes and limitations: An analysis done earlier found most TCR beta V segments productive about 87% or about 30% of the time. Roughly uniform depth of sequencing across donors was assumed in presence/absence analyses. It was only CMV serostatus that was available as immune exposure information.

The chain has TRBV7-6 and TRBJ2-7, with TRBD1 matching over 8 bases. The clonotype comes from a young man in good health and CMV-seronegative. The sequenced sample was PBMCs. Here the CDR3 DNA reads TGTGCCAGCAGCAAACAGGACAGGGTTGTGGCAGACGAGCAGTACTTC. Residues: CASSKQDRVVADEQYF. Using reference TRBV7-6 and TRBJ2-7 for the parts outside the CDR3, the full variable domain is GAGVSQSPRYKVTKRGQDVALRCDPISGHVSLYWYRQALGQGPEFLTYFNYEAQQDKSGLPNDRFSAERPEGSISTLTIQRTEQRDSAMYRCASSKQDRVVADEQYFGPGTRLTVT.